This TCR beta chain derives from a study of T cell changes during pregnancy in multiple sclerosis. The V gene lost 7 bases and the J gene lost 0 bases, with 15 bases spanning the gap. The CDR3 runs 16 residues. Germline V gene data show CDR1 as SEHNR and CDR2 as FQNEAQ (reference sequence). A single count supports this clone. Here immunoSEQ multiplex PCR was the method, and the copy in TCRdb shows in-frame clones only, minus some. The repertoire has 93,000 or so clones, roughly nine tenths of them found once; the top ten carry 0.75% to 0.95%. This material consisted of peripheral blood, taken after pregnancy. This receptor was obtained from a female donor with multiple sclerosis, enrolled in a pregnancy study. The chain employs TRBV7-9 and TRBJ2-2; the D gene is possibly TRBD2 (5 bases). The CDR3 DNA reads as TGTGCCAGCAAAACTAGTTCCAGAACGAACACCGGGGAGCTGTTTTTT. Amino acids: CASKTSSRTNTGELFF.